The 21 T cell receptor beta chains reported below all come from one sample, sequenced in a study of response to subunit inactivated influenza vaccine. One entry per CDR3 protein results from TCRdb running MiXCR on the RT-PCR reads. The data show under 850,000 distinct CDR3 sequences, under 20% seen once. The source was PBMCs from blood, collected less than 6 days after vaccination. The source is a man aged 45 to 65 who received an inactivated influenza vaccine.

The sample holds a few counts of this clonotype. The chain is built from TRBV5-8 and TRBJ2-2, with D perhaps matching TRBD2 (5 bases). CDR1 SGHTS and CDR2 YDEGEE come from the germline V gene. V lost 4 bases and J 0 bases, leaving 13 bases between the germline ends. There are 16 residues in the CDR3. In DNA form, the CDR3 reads TGTGCCAGCAGCACGCGGGCGGAAACGAACACCGGGGAGCTGTTTTTT. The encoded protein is CASSTRAETNTGELFF.

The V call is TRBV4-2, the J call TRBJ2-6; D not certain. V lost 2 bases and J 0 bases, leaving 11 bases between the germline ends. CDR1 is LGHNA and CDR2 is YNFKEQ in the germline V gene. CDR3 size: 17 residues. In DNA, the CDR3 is TGTGCCAGCAGCCAATCGTCAACCGCCTCTGGGGCCAACGTCCTGACTTTC. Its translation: CASSQSSTASGANVLTF.

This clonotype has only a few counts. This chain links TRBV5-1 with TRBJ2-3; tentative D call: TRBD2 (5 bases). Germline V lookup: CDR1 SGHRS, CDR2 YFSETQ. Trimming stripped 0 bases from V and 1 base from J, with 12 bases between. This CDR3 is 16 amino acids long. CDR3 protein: CASSLAPGSGTDTQYF. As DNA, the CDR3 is TGCGCCAGCAGCTTGGCCCCGGGAAGTGGCACAGATACGCAGTATTTT. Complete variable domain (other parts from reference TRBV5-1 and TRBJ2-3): KAGVTQTPRYLIKTRGQQVTLSCSPISGHRSVSWYQQTPGQGLQFLFEYFSETQRNKGNFPGRFSGRQFSNSRSEMNVSTLELGDSALYLCASSLAPGSGTDTQYFGPGTRLTVL.

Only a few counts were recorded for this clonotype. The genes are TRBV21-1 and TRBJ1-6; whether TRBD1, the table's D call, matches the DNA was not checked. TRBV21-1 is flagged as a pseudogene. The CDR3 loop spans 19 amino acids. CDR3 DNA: TGTGCCAGCAGCTTACAGCAGGCCCTTTCGGCGCCCTTGCGTTCACCCCTCCACTTT. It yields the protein CASSLQQALSAPLRSPLHF.

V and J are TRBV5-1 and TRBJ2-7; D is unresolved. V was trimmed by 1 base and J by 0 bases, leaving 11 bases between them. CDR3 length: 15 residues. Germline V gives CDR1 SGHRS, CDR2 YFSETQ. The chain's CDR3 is CASSLKGPLSYEQYF. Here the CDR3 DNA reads TGCGCCAGCAGCTTGAAGGGTCCCCTCTCCTACGAGCAGTACTTC.

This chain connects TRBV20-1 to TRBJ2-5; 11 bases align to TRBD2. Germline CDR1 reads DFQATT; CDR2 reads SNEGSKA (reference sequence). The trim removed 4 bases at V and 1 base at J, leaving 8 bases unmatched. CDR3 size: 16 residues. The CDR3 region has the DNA TGCAGTGCTATTTCCCCTAGCGGGGGGTCCCAAGAGACCCAGTACTTC. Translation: CSAISPSGGSQETQYF.

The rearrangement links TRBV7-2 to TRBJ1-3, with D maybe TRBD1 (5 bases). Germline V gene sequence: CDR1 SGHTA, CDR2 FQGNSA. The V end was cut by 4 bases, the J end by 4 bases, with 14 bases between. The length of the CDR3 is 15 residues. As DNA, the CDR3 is TGTGCCAGCAGCTGGGACCTATTCGCGGGAAACACCATATATTTT. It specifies CASSWDLFAGNTIYF.

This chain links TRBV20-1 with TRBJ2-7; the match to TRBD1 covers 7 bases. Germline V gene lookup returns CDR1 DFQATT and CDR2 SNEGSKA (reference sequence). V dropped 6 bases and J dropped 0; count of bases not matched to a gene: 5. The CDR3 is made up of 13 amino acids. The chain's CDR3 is CSALDRLSYEQYF. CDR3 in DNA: TGCAGTGCCCTGGACAGGCTCTCCTACGAGCAGTACTTC.

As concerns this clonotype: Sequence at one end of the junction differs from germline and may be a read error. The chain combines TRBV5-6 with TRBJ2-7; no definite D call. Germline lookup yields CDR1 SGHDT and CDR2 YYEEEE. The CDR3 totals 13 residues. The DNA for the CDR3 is TGTGCCAGCAGCTTCGGCAGAGCCTACGAGCGGTACTTC. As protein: CASSFGRAYERYF.

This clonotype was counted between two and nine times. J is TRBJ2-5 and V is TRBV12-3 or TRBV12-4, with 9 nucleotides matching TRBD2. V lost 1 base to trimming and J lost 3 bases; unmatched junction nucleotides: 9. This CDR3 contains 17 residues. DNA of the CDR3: TGTGCCAGCAGTTTAGATCGGGCGCGACTAGCGGAAGAGACCCAGTACTTC. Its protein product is CASSLDRARLAEETQYF.

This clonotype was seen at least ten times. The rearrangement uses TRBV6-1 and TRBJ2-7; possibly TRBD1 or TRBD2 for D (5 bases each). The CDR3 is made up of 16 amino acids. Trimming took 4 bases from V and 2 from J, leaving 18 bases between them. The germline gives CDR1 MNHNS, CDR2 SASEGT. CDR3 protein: CASSVGPLDGAYEQYF. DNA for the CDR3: TGTGCCAGCAGTGTGGGACCATTGGATGGGGCCTACGAGCAGTACTTC.

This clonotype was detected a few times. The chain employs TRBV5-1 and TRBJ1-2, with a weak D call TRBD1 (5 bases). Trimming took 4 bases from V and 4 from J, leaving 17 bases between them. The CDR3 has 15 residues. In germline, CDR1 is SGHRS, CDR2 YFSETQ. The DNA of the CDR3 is TGCGCCAGCAGCGCCGTGAGAGGTCAGGGCTATGGCTACACCTTC. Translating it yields CASSAVRGQGYGYTF.

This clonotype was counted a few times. The CDR3 spells CATSDAWDNEQFF. CDR3 in DNA: TGTGCCACCAGTGATGCGTGGGACAATGAGCAGTTCTTC. The chain uses TRBV24-1 and TRBJ2-1, with unresolved D. Trimming left V 3 bases short and J 5 bases short, with 7 bases between. CDR1 and CDR2 from the germline V gene are KGHDR and SFDVKD. The CDR3 totals 13 residues.

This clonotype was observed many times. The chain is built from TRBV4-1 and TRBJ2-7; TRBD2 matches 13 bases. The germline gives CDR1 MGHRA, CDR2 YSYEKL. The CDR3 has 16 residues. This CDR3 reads CSNGVDGTSGNYEQYF. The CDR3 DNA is TGCTCAAATGGTGTCGATGGGACTAGCGGGAACTACGAGCAGTACTTC.

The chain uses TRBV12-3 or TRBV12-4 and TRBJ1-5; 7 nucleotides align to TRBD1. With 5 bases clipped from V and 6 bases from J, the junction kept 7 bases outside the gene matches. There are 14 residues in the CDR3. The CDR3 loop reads CASSPTGSTQPQHF. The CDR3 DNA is TGTGCCAGCAGTCCGACAGGGTCCACTCAGCCCCAGCATTTT.

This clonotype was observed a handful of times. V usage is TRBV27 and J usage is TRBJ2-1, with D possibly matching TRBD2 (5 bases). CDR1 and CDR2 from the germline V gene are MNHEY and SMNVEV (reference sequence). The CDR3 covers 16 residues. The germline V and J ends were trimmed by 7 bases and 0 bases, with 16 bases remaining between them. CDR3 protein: CASTPGVRASYNEQFF. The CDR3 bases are TGTGCCAGCACCCCAGGAGTGCGGGCCTCCTACAATGAGCAGTTCTTC.

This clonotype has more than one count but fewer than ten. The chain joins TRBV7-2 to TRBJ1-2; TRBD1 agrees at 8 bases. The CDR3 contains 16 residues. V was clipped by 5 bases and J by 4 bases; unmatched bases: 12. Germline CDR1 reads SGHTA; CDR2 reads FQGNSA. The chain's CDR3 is CASSMSGGKGAYGYTF. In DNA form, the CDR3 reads TGTGCCAGCAGCATGTCAGGGGGCAAGGGGGCCTATGGCTACACCTTC.

The CDR3, as DNA: TGCGCCAGCAGCCAACAGCAGGCAACTAATGAAAAACTGTTTTTT. Amino acids: CASSQQQATNEKLFF. The chain uses TRBV4-3 and TRBJ1-4; D is ambiguous. The CDR3 consists of 15 residues. Between the trimmed V and J ends, which lost 2 bases and 0 bases, there was a span of 7 bases. The germline V gene encodes CDR1 LGHNA and CDR2 YSLEER.

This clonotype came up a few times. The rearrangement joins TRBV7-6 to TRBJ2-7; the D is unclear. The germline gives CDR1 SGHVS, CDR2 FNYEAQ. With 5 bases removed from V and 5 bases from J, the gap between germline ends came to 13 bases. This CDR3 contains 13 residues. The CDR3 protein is CASSRDLVDEQYF. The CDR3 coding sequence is TGTGCCAGCAGCCGAGACCTAGTTGACGAGCAGTACTTC. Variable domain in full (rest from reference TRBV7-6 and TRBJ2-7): GAGVSQSPRYKVTKRGQDVALRCDPISGHVSLYWYRQALGQGPEFLTYFNYEAQQDKSGLPNDRFSAERPEGSISTLTIQRTEQRDSAMYRCASSRDLVDEQYFGPGTRLTVT.

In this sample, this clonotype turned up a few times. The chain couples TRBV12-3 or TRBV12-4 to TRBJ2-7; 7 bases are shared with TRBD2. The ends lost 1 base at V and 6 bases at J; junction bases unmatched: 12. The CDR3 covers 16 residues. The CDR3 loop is CASSLDGLSASGEQYF. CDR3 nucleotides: TGTGCCAGCAGTTTAGATGGGTTGTCGGCTAGCGGCGAGCAGTACTTC.

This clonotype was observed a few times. Written as DNA, the CDR3 is TGTGCCACCGGAGTAGAGAACACTGAAGCTTTCTTT. The encoded protein is CATGVENTEAFF. This chain uses TRBV2 with TRBJ1-1; unclear D gene. Trimming pared 10 bases from V and 1 base from J, leaving 10 bases between. The CDR3 totals 12 residues. Germline CDR1 SNHLY, CDR2 FYNNEI.